The sequence of this TCR beta chain was determined in a study of radiation and T cells in renal cell carcinoma. Study findings and constraints: From baseline, blood top tumor clonotypes peaked at 2 weeks post-radiation. No pretreatment tumor biopsies were available for baseline clonotypes.

This CDR3 is 16 amino acids long. Germline trimming cut 0 bases from V and 6 bases from J; bases unmatched to any gene: 8. CDR1 and CDR2 (germline): SGDLS, YYNGEE. Assay used: immunoSEQ multiplex PCR; TCRdb lists only in-frame clones, some missing. The sample shows roughly 90,000 clones, around four fifths of them seen only once. Concerning this clone: Antigen unknown.

Indicated time point: blood 4 weeks post-SBRT, at nephrectomy. Documented treatment: 15 Gy SBRT to primary tumor, nephrectomy 4 weeks later. Nephrectomy followed 15 Gy stereotactic body radiation by 4 weeks. This renal cell carcinoma was of the clear cell type. V is TRBV9 and J is TRBJ2-3; TRBD2 matches at 9 bases. Sequencing used blood, obtained from a patient whose treatment included radiotherapy and nephrectomy. The receptor was derived from a man in his fifties with renal cell carcinoma. This CDR3 reads CASSVGVSGSGDTQYF. In DNA form, the CDR3 reads TGTGCCAGCAGCGTAGGGGTTAGCGGGAGTGGTGATACGCAGTATTTT.